Below are 14 T cell receptor beta chains sequenced from a single sample in a study of spatial heterogeneity in lung cancer. Study observations and caveats: In tumors, expanded intratumoral alpha and beta TCR counts tracked mutation counts.

Time point given: sample taken at primary tumor resection. No antigen has been identified for these receptors. In TCRdb, the 5' RACE reads were re-called with MiXCR into one record per CDR3 protein. The table shows under 20,000 distinct CDR3 sequences, with 4.5% to 7% occurring only once. The material was lung tumor tissue, obtained at surgery. These TCRs come from a female donor with early-stage non-small cell lung cancer.

This clonotype was seen a handful of times. This rearrangement joins TRBV7-9 to TRBJ2-3, with 12 bases lining up with TRBD2. CDR3 length: 21 amino acids. J was trimmed by 0 bases and V by 4 bases; bases with no gene match: 17. From germline, CDR1 is SEHNR and CDR2 FQNEAQ (reference sequence). The CDR3 region has the DNA TGTGCCAGCAGCTCCCCCCGGGGGGGGACTAGCGGGTCGACTAGCACAGATACGCAGTATTTT. Amino acids: CASSSPRGGTSGSTSTDTQYF.

This clonotype was counted ten times or more. The V gene is TRBV9, the J gene TRBJ1-5; no definite D call. Germline lookup yields CDR1 SGDLS and CDR2 YYNGEE. Trimming removed 4 bases from V and 2 bases from J, with 10 bases in between. The CDR3 runs 14 residues. CDR3 sequence: CASSPDVGNQPQHF. The CDR3 DNA reads as TGTGCCAGCAGCCCCGATGTGGGCAATCAGCCCCAGCATTTT.

This clonotype occurred a few times. The V call is TRBV5-1, the J call TRBJ2-2, with D uncertain. Germline-derived CDR1 and CDR2 are SGHRS and YFSETQ. This CDR3 has 14 amino acids. Deletions cut 4 bases from V and 1 base from J, with 8 bases between. The CDR3, as DNA: TGCGCCAGCAGCCTCTCTTTGAACACCGGGGAGCTGTTTTTT. It yields the protein CASSLSLNTGELFF.

This clonotype has just a few counts. V usage is TRBV20-1 and J usage is TRBJ2-6; TRBD2 agrees at 8 bases. Germline values: CDR1 DFQATT, CDR2 SNEGSKA (reference sequence). This CDR3 is 16 amino acids long. The J segment lost 2 bases and the V segment lost 2 bases, leaving 5 bases of the junction unmatched. Here the CDR3 reads CSARRPGLAGANVLTF. The CDR3 DNA follows: TGCAGTGCTAGAAGACCGGGACTAGCTGGGGCCAACGTCCTGACTTTC.

This clonotype was found a few times. In DNA, the CDR3 is TGTGCCAGCAGCTTAGGGGGGATCTCCTATAATTCACCCCTCCACTTT. Encoded protein: CASSLGGISYNSPLHF. The rearrangement uses TRBV7-2 and TRBJ1-6, with D tentatively TRBD1 (5 bases). V was cut by 1 base and J by 0 bases, with 7 bases left in between. This CDR3 is built from 16 residues. From germline, CDR1 is SGHTA and CDR2 FQGNSA.

This chain links TRBV2 with TRBJ1-5; 7 nucleotides agree with TRBD1. In germline, CDR1 is SNHLY, CDR2 FYNNEI. The CDR3 runs 13 residues. V lost 7 bases, J lost 4 bases, and 4 bases stayed unmatched. As DNA, the CDR3 is TGTGCCAGCACGGGACAGAGTAATCAGCCCCAGCATTTT. Its translation is CASTGQSNQPQHF.

There are many counts of this clonotype. This chain links TRBV19 with TRBJ1-5; the D is unclear. Germline loops: CDR1 LNHDA, CDR2 SQIVND (reference sequence). This CDR3 has 12 residues. V lost 3 bases and J 5 bases, leaving 5 bases between the germline ends. The CDR3 is CASSMAYQPQHF. The CDR3 DNA is TGTGCCAGTAGTATGGCTTATCAGCCCCAGCATTTT. The full variable domain, in which reference TRBV19 and TRBJ1-5 provide the parts outside the CDR3, is DGGITQSPKYLFRKEGQNVTLSCEQNLNHDAMYWYRQDPGQGLRLIYYSQIVNDFQKGDIAEGYSVSREKKESFPLTVTSAQKNPTAFYLCASSMAYQPQHFGDGTRLSIL.

V and J are TRBV27 and TRBJ1-5; D not resolved. This CDR3 is built from 15 residues. The V gene's germline CDR1 is MNHEY and CDR2 SMNVEV (reference sequence). V was shortened by 0 bases and J by 1 base, with 7 bases between the two germline ends. For the CDR3, the DNA is TGTGCCAGCAGTTTATCGCTGGGCAGCAATCAGCCCCAGCATTTT. Its translation is CASSLSLGSNQPQHF.

J is TRBJ2-1 and V is TRBV2; D not certain. V lost 4 bases and J lost 10, with 8 bases in between. The CDR3 is 11 amino acids. Per germline, CDR1 SNHLY and CDR2 FYNNEI. CDR3 loop: CASSVEGEQFF. For the CDR3, the DNA is TGTGCCAGCAGTGTGGAAGGAGAGCAGTTCTTC.

By frequency in the sample, this clonotype is medium-sized. The V gene is TRBV7-9, the J gene TRBJ2-3; D possibly corresponds to TRBD1 (6 bases). From germline, CDR1 is SEHNR and CDR2 FQNEAQ (reference sequence). V lost 5 bases to trimming and J lost 2 bases, with 11 bases between them. This CDR3 has 14 residues. The CDR3: CASSGDTSTDTQYF. The CDR3 region has the DNA TGTGCCAGCAGCGGGGACACCTCCACAGATACGCAGTATTTT.

This clonotype appeared many times. The rearrangement links TRBV29-1 to TRBJ2-3; D unclear. There are 13 residues in the CDR3. The germline V gene encodes CDR1 SQVTM and CDR2 ANQGSEA. V lost 4 bases, J lost 0 bases, and 8 bases lay in between. The CDR3 region has the DNA TGCAGCGTTGTGCGGAGTAGCACAGATACGCAGTATTTT. This codes for CSVVRSSTDTQYF.

The chain carries TRBV27 and TRBJ2-1; D is tentatively TRBD1 or TRBD2 (5 bases each). The V gene's germline CDR1 is MNHEY and CDR2 SMNVEV (reference sequence). V lost 3 bases, J lost 6 bases, and 15 bases lay in between. CDR3 size: 15 residues. The DNA of the CDR3 is TGTGCCAGCAGTTTGGCGGGCTCCGGGGCCAATGAGCAGTTCTTC. It is translated as CASSLAGSGANEQFF.

This clonotype was seen ten or more times. This chain links TRBV10-3 with TRBJ2-1; 7 positions agree with TRBD2. V gave up 5 bases and J gave up 9 bases; unmatched junction bases: 10. The CDR3 has 14 amino acids. Looked up from germline, CDR1 is ENHRY and CDR2 is SYGVKD. CDR3 protein: CAISLGLVGGEQFF. As DNA, the CDR3 is TGTGCCATCAGTCTTGGACTAGTAGGAGGTGAGCAGTTCTTC.

This clonotype was seen repeatedly, ten times or more. The chain recombines TRBV7-9 with TRBJ2-5; D is ambiguous. This CDR3 contains 12 residues. CDR1 is SEHNR, CDR2 FQNEAQ, per germline (reference sequence). V lost 1 base to trimming and J lost 7 bases, with 7 bases between them. CDR3 sequence: CASSLVGWTQYF. In DNA, the CDR3 is TGTGCCAGCAGCTTAGTTGGTTGGACCCAGTACTTC.